The sequence of this T cell receptor beta chain was determined in a study of T cell responses to AZD1222 COVID-19 vaccine. This CDR3 region has 14 residues. The ends were cut back, 5 bases at V and 2 bases at J, with 11 bases in the middle. The germline gives CDR1 SGDLS, CDR2 YYNGEE. Turning to this clone: What it binds is not known.

Study-level findings and limits: Donors were largely white British and mainly female; clonal diversity was possibly underestimated. Epitopes outside B.1.351 and B.1.1.7 mutated regions reportedly drew nearly half of spike TCRs. An increase in Spike-specific TCR breadth and depth was observed after two AZD1222 doses. Repertoires were obtained only post-peak T cell response.

Profiling relied on immunoSEQ multiplex PCR, and the TCRdb table lists in-frame clones only, not all of them. Altogether about 140,000 clones are present, about 90% being singletons, with the ten largest covering 1.6%. The receptor was derived from an adult who received the AZD1222 COVID-19 vaccine. The V gene is TRBV9, the J gene TRBJ1-3; D is ambiguous. The sequencing used peripheral blood, collected 28 days after the second AZD1222 dose. CDR3 DNA sequence: TGTGCCAGCAGTCCCGACGGAGCTGGAAACACCATATATTTT. Amino acids: CASSPDGAGNTIYF.